A single sample is the source of the 10 T cell receptor beta chains below, sequenced in a study of CD8 T cells in Susac syndrome. RNA was extracted with the RNeasy kit, and a quantity of 0.5 to 1 ug was reverse transcribed using random hexamers. TCRdb redid the calling of the immunoSEQ multiplex PCR reads with MiXCR, one entry per CDR3 protein. The sample lists 100,000 to 150,000 distinct CDR3 sequences, over 85% occurring once. Sequenced sample: CD8+ T cells from PBMCs. These receptors all stem from a human donor with Susac syndrome.

The V and J genes are TRBV28 and TRBJ1-1; D call uncertain. The CDR3 is 12 residues long. Trimming took 3 bases from V and 6 from J, leaving 8 bases between them. Germline V gene data show CDR1 as MDHEN and CDR2 as SYDVKM. CDR3 DNA sequence: TGTGCCAGCAGTTTTGGGTTCTCTGAAGCTTTCTTT. It codes for CASSFGFSEAFF.

The chain carries TRBV10-3 and TRBJ2-7, with D perhaps matching TRBD1 (6 bases). The germline CDR1 and CDR2 sequences are ENHRY and SYGVKD. V lost 4 bases, J lost 2 bases, and 24 bases lay in between. The CDR3 covers 18 residues. DNA for the CDR3: TGTGCCATCAGTGGGTCACGCCTTACCGGGACACTGGCCTACGAGCAGTACTTC. Protein sequence: CAISGSRLTGTLAYEQYF.

V is TRBV4-1 and J is TRBJ2-3; D gene ambiguous. The CDR3 is 14 residues long. Germline CDR1 reads MGHRA; CDR2 reads YSYEKL. Deletions cut 0 bases from V and 5 bases from J, with 9 bases between. CDR3 in amino acids: CASSQEPELDTQYF. DNA of the CDR3: TGCGCCAGCAGCCAAGAACCGGAGCTAGATACGCAGTATTTT.

V usage is TRBV6-2 or TRBV6-3 and J usage is TRBJ2-5; 9 positions agree with TRBD1. The CDR3 covers 15 residues. J lost 5 bases, V lost 9 bases, and 13 bases had no gene match. Germline V gene lookup returns CDR1 MNHEY and CDR2 SVGEGT. CDR3 sequence (DNA): TGTGCCAGTACCGCTGGACAGGGGACGGCGGAGACCCAGTACTTC. This gives the protein CASTAGQGTAETQYF.

The rearrangement joins TRBV5-1 to TRBJ1-5; D possibly corresponds to TRBD1 (6 bases). The CDR3 runs 14 residues. Germline V gene lookup returns CDR1 SGHRS and CDR2 YFSETQ. The V and J ends lost 2 bases and 5 bases respectively, with 11 bases between them. In DNA form, the CDR3 reads TGCGCCAGCAGCTTTACAGGGCAGGATCAGCCCCAGCATTTT. Translating gives CASSFTGQDQPQHF.

This clonotype was seen once. The V and J genes are TRBV30 and TRBJ2-6, with 7 bases aligning to TRBD1. V gave up 5 bases and J gave up 2 bases; unmatched junction bases: 6. This CDR3 is 15 amino acids long. In germline, CDR1 is GTSNPN, CDR2 SVGIG (reference sequence). The CDR3 sequence is CAWGTDDAGANVLTF. The CDR3 bases are TGTGCCTGGGGGACAGACGACGCTGGGGCCAACGTCCTGACTTTC.

CDR3 nucleotide sequence: TGCGCCAGCAGCCAAGGAGTAGCGCGGGGTGAGCAGTTCTTC. The encoded protein is CASSQGVARGEQFF. The rearrangement joins TRBV4-3 to TRBJ2-1, with D possibly matching TRBD2 (6 bases). The CDR3 covers 14 residues. Germline V gene sequence: CDR1 LGHNA, CDR2 YSLEER. V lost 1 base and J lost 9, with 13 bases in between.

The gene calls are TRBV6-2 or TRBV6-3 and TRBJ2-5, with 7 bases matching TRBD1. The ends lost 6 bases at V and 5 bases at J; junction bases unmatched: 12. The CDR3 extends over 15 amino acids. Germline lookup yields CDR1 MNHEY and CDR2 SVGEGT. The CDR3 DNA reads TGTGCCAGCAGGGGGACAGCCAAGGGTGGGGAGACCCAGTACTTC. Its protein product is CASRGTAKGGETQYF.

The rearrangement joins TRBV10-3 to TRBJ1-4, with TRBD1 as a possible D gene (5 bases). The CDR3 is 16 residues long. Looked up from germline, CDR1 is ENHRY and CDR2 is SYGVKD. The V and J ends lost 6 bases and 8 bases respectively, with 22 bases between them. CDR3 residues: CAISDQPRGGKEKLFF. CDR3 nucleotides: TGTGCCATCAGCGATCAACCGCGGGGGGGTAAAGAAAAACTGTTTTTT.

The chain recombines TRBV28 with TRBJ1-2; the D gene is possibly TRBD1 (6 bases). Trimming took off 5 bases at V and 0 bases at J, with 13 bases between the two ends. Germline-derived CDR1 and CDR2 are MDHEN and SYDVKM. CDR3 size: 15 residues. CDR3 nucleotides: TGTGCCAGCAGTGCACAGGGAGAGGCTAACTATGGCTACACCTTC. It translates to CASSAQGEANYGYTF.